Sequencing of this TCR beta chain was carried out in a study of T cells in Graves' hyperthyroidism and ophthalmopathy. Amplified regions were TCR beta CDR3 sequences from RNA transcripts. TCR CDR3 underwent first-round RT-PCR with the HTBI primer set. From the multiplex PCR reads, TCRdb called clonotypes with MiXCR, one entry per CDR3 protein. Among fewer than 350,000 distinct CDR3 sequences listed, roughly 15% were seen once. J lost 4 bases, V lost 0 bases, and 21 bases had no gene match. Germline CDR1 reads LNHNV; CDR2 reads YYDKDF (reference sequence). The CDR3 extends over 21 amino acids. J is TRBJ2-1 and V is TRBV15; 7 bases agree with TRBD1. This clonotype was obtained from a woman between 50 and 59 years old with Graves' hyperthyroidism that later progressed to Graves' ophthalmopathy. The sample taken for sequencing was blood. CDR3: CATSRDTPAGGDLAVYNEQFF. CDR3 DNA sequence: TGTGCCACCAGCAGAGACACCCCGGCAGGGGGAGATCTAGCTGTATACAATGAGCAGTTCTTC.